This T cell receptor beta chain comes out of a study of cytomegalovirus exposure and HLA in healthy donors. About the study: The Caucasian-associated ancestry cluster contained 81% of the roughly 400 genotyped donors. General observations from the study: Relative to equally common others, HLA-associated TCR beta chains showed greater clonal expansion in a later analysis. Among CMV-associated TCR beta chains, most appeared HLA-restricted in a later analysis. CMV serostatus alone was available as immune exposure information.

About this clone itself: No antigen is known for it.

PCR involved 60 Vbeta and 13 Jbeta primers. TCRdb keeps only in-frame clones here, not all; method: immunoSEQ multiplex PCR. The sample totals about 43,000 clones. This CDR3 is 13 amino acids long. Germline-derived CDR1 and CDR2 are SQVTM and ANQGSEA. The V end was cut by 7 bases, the J end by 5 bases, with 17 bases between. V and J are TRBV29-1 and TRBJ1-2; D remains ambiguous. This TCR was recovered from a woman under 40 in good health and CMV-seronegative. Sequenced: PBMCs. CDR3 DNA sequence: TGCAGCGCCGAATCCCGGGATGAGTATGGCTACACCTTC. As protein: CSAESRDEYGYTF.